The 14 T cell receptor beta chains presented below share a single source sample, sequenced in a study of T cells after yellow fever vaccination. TCRdb re-analysed the 5' RACE reads in MiXCR, keeping a single row per CDR3 protein. The table includes 250,000 to 350,000 distinct CDR3 sequences, 3.5% to 5% detected once. Source: PBMCs, taken 15 days after the yellow fever booster vaccination. The receptors derive from a man in his late teens or twenties who received the YFV17D yellow fever vaccine.

This clonotype was recorded at least ten times. This chain uses TRBV5-1 with TRBJ1-1; no clear D. The germline V gene has CDR1 SGHRS and CDR2 YFSETQ. Trimming took 4 bases from V and 3 from J, leaving 13 bases between them. The CDR3 has 14 amino acids. The CDR3 protein is CASSPSSSDTEAFF. CDR3 sequence (DNA): TGCGCCAGCAGCCCGAGCTCGAGTGACACTGAAGCTTTCTTT.

This clonotype was counted between two and nine times. The V gene is TRBV7-2, the J gene TRBJ2-2; D possibly corresponds to TRBD1 (6 bases). This CDR3 is built from 14 residues. The ends were cut back, 3 bases at V and 1 base at J, with 6 bases in the middle. In germline, CDR1 is SGHTA, CDR2 FQGNSA. The CDR3 nucleotides are TGTGCCAGCAGCTTCAGGGGGAACACCGGGGAGCTGTTTTTT. It translates to CASSFRGNTGELFF.

This clonotype was counted between two and nine times. CDR3 in DNA: TGCGCCAGCAGCTCAACGGGTGAGGTCCTCAGTGAGCAGTTCTTC. Protein: CASSSTGEVLSEQFF. V and J are TRBV5-1 and TRBJ2-1; D is unresolved. V was trimmed by 3 bases and J by 9 bases, leaving 19 bases between them. The germline gives CDR1 SGHRS, CDR2 YFSETQ. This CDR3 comprises 15 residues.

This clonotype has ten or more counts. J is TRBJ1-1 and V is TRBV7-9; D possibly corresponds to TRBD1 (5 bases). Germline CDR1 reads SEHNR; CDR2 reads FQNEAQ (reference sequence). Trimming took 5 bases from V and 0 from J, leaving 10 bases between them. The CDR3 runs 14 residues. This CDR3 is CASSPRDLNTEAFF. The CDR3 nucleotides are TGTGCCAGCAGCCCGCGGGACCTGAACACTGAAGCTTTCTTT.

The rearrangement uses TRBV19 and TRBJ2-5; no definite D call. This CDR3 is built from 13 residues. V was clipped by 3 bases and J by 3 bases, with 8 bases between them. The germline CDR1 and CDR2 sequences are LNHDA and SQIVND (reference sequence). The CDR3 here is CASSMNEEETQYF. CDR3 in DNA: TGTGCCAGTAGTATGAACGAAGAAGAGACCCAGTACTTC.

This clonotype appeared many times. The chain links TRBV15 to TRBJ2-5, with TRBD1 matching 7 bases. With V trimmed by 0 bases and J by 6 bases, 10 bases remained unmatched. The CDR3 is made up of 16 amino acids. Per germline, CDR1 LNHNV and CDR2 YYDKDF (reference sequence). CDR3 DNA sequence: TGTGCCACCAGCAGAGAGGAAATACGGGACAGAAAGACCCAGTACTTC. This encodes CATSREEIRDRKTQYF. The complete variable domain, with remaining parts taken from reference TRBV15 and TRBJ2-5, reads DAMVIQNPRYQVTQFGKPVTLSCSQTLNHNVMYWYQQKSSQAPKLLFHYYDKDFNNEADTPDNFQSRRPNTSFCFLDIRSPGLGDTAMYLCATSREEIRDRKTQYFGPGTRLLVL.

This clonotype showed up many times. The J gene is TRBJ2-2, the V gene TRBV3-1; 8 nucleotides agree with TRBD2. CDR3 size: 14 residues. V shed 5 bases, J shed 6 bases, and the junction held 5 bases outside the gene matches. The germline CDR1 and CDR2 sequences are LGHDT and YNNKEL (reference sequence). CDR3 sequence (DNA): TGTGCCAGCAGCTTCGGACTAGCATCCGGGGAGCTGTTTTTT. This gives the protein CASSFGLASGELFF.

This clonotype was counted a few times. The gene calls are TRBV7-9 and TRBJ1-5, with 8 nucleotides matching TRBD1. Germline V gene data show CDR1 as SEHNR and CDR2 as FQNEAQ (reference sequence). Trimming removed 2 bases from V and 5 bases from J; junction bases left unmatched: 11. The CDR3 has 17 amino acids. The chain's CDR3 is CASSLFWGQEKDQPQHF. The CDR3 DNA sequence: TGTGCCAGCAGCTTATTTTGGGGACAGGAGAAGGATCAGCCCCAGCATTTT.

This clonotype was recorded at least ten times. V usage is TRBV7-2 and J usage is TRBJ2-2; D possibly matches TRBD1 or TRBD2 (6 bases each). Trimming cost V 5 bases and J 7 bases, with 20 bases left between them. Looked up from germline, CDR1 is SGHTA and CDR2 is FQGNSA. CDR3 length: 16 residues. The CDR3 bases are TGTGCCAGCAGCATGGGACACTACGACGGGGGCGGGGAGCTGTTTTTT. This sequence encodes CASSMGHYDGGGELFF.

This clonotype was seen many times. The V and J genes are TRBV7-3 and TRBJ2-4; 7 bases align to TRBD2. The V and J ends lost 0 bases and 9 bases, in that order; junction bases with no gene match: 2. Per germline, CDR1 SGHTA and CDR2 FQGTGA. CDR3 size: 13 residues. CDR3: CASSLTGEGIQYF. CDR3 DNA: TGTGCCAGCAGCTTAACCGGGGAGGGCATTCAGTACTTC.

The sample holds many counts of this clonotype. This sequence joins TRBV7-2 and TRBJ1-2; D perhaps matches TRBD1 (5 bases). CDR1 is SGHTA, CDR2 FQGNSA, per germline. The CDR3 loop spans 15 amino acids. V gave up 0 bases and J gave up 6 bases, with 14 bases separating them. The CDR3 DNA is TGTGCCAGCAGCTTAGCGTTCCGGGGCGAGGATGGCTACACCTTC. This encodes CASSLAFRGEDGYTF.

The chain couples TRBV4-3 to TRBJ1-2; D is unresolved. This CDR3 contains 15 residues. CDR1 and CDR2 from the germline V gene are LGHNA and YSLEER. V gave up 3 bases and J gave up 7 bases, with 18 bases separating them. This chain's CDR3 is CASSHPGGSGSGYTF. The CDR3 nucleotides are TGCGCCAGCAGCCACCCGGGAGGTAGCGGATCTGGCTACACCTTC.

This clonotype was found many times. The chain employs TRBV7-3 and TRBJ2-1, with D maybe TRBD2 (7 bases). Between the trimmed V and J ends, which lost 5 bases and 5 bases, there was a span of 16 bases. This CDR3 is 15 amino acids long. CDR1 is SGHTA, CDR2 FQGTGA, per germline. For the CDR3, the DNA is TGTGCCAGCAGCCCACCTTGGGGGGGGCACAATGAGCAGTTCTTC. This codes for CASSPPWGGHNEQFF. Complete variable domain (other parts from reference TRBV7-3 and TRBJ2-1): GAGVSQTPSNKVTEKGKYVELRCDPISGHTALYWYRQSLGQGPEFLIYFQGTGAADDSGLPNDRFFAVRPEGSVSTLKIQRTERGDSAVYLCASSPPWGGHNEQFFGPGTRLTVL.

This clonotype was counted at least ten times. The V and J genes are TRBV6-5 and TRBJ1-1, with D possibly matching TRBD1 (5 bases). The CDR3 consists of 17 residues. Germline V gene sequence: CDR1 MNHEY, CDR2 SVGAGI. V lost 0 bases to trimming and J lost 1 base, with 15 bases between them. CDR3 sequence reads: CASSYSTLDSSNTEAFF. DNA for the CDR3: TGTGCCAGCAGTTACTCGACTCTCGACAGTTCGAACACTGAAGCTTTCTTT.